This T cell receptor beta chain was recorded in a study of CD8 T cells in Susac syndrome. From blood CD8+ and CD4+ T cells, the TCR beta chain was sequenced. In contrast to the negatively isolated CD8+ and CD4+ T cells, TEMRA cells were FACS-enriched. V shed 4 bases and J shed 5 bases, with 16 bases lying between them. This CDR3 has 16 residues. Germline loops: CDR1 SGDLS, CDR2 YYNGEE. Reverse transcription used roughly 0.5 to 1 ug RNA and random hexamers. TCR beta CDR3 was amplified by immunoSEQ multiplex PCR. This amplification extended across 54 Vbeta and 13 Jbeta segments. TCRdb redid the calling of the immunoSEQ multiplex PCR reads with MiXCR, one entry per CDR3 protein. Seen here are approximately 180,000 distinct CDR3 sequences, just under 95% observed once, and the top ten hold 0.099%. A note on this clonotype: Its antigen remains unidentified.

Whole-study results and caveats: By the study's own acknowledgment, its TCR sequencing and HLA analysis included relatively few individuals.

The sequence came from a human donor with Susac syndrome. Input material: CD4+ T cells from PBMCs. This chain links TRBV9 with TRBJ1-6; TRBD1 is a possible D gene (5 bases). CDR3 in DNA: TGTGCCAGCAGCTTCAACTGGGACGGTAATAATTCACCCCTCCACTTT. It codes for CASSFNWDGNNSPLHF. Full variable domain (missing parts from reference TRBV9 and TRBJ1-6): DSGVTQTPKHLITATGQRVTLRCSPRSGDLSVYWYQQSLDQGLQFLIQYYNGEERAKGNILERFSAQQFPDLHSELNLSSLELGDSALYFCASSFNWDGNNSPLHFGNGTRLTVT.